This T cell receptor (beta chain) was observed in a study of beta chain features in type 1 diabetes. Germline lookup yields CDR1 PRHDT and CDR2 FYEKMQ (reference sequence). CDR3 length: 18 amino acids. V was pared by 3 bases and J by 0 bases, with 18 bases between. All of the isolated RNA was reverse transcribed, so expressed TCRB transcripts were sequenced. Clones were sequenced by immunoSEQ multiplex PCR, and TCRdb holds only the in-frame ones, with some missing. The sample lists 310,000 or so clones, approximately 8.2% occurring once. About this clone: Its specificity is unknown.

Study findings and constraints: It was possible that PCR favored shorter templates, equally so in patients and controls.

This clonotype was sampled from a woman under 30 in good health. The V and J genes are TRBV13 and TRBJ2-1; maybe TRBD1 (6 bases). Sequencing used central memory CD4+ T cells from blood. The CDR3 reads CASSFWVIGGLSYNEQFF. As DNA, the CDR3 is TGTGCCAGCAGCTTCTGGGTTATTGGGGGCCTCTCCTACAATGAGCAGTTCTTC.